Below, 17 T cell receptor beta chains from the same sample are listed, as sequenced in a study of CD8 T cells in Susac syndrome. The RNA, roughly 0.45 to 1 ug, was put through reverse transcription using random hexamers. TCRdb fed the immunoSEQ multiplex PCR reads into MiXCR, producing one record per CDR3 protein. Among some 140,000 distinct CDR3 sequences, 85% to 95% were seen once, and the ten largest hold under 0.2%. Material for sequencing was CD8+ T cells from PBMCs. The receptors stem from a human donor with Susac syndrome.

This clonotype has just one count. The V and J genes are TRBV4-1 and TRBJ1-4; D is unresolved. With 1 base removed from V and 7 bases from J, the gap between germline ends came to 10 bases. The CDR3 spans 14 residues. CDR1 and CDR2 (germline): MGHRA, YSYEKL. CDR3 residues: CASSQGEWGEKLFF. DNA of the CDR3: TGCGCCAGCAGCCAAGGGGAGTGGGGTGAAAAACTGTTTTTT.

This sequence joins TRBV7-6 and TRBJ2-5; TRBD2 might be the D (6 bases). Germline CDR1 is SGHVS and CDR2 is FNYEAQ. The CDR3 runs to 14 residues. V was clipped by 2 bases and J by 5 bases, with 12 bases between them. CDR3 DNA sequence: TGTGCCAGCAGCTTATCCGGGAGCTGGGAGACCCAGTACTTC. Its translation: CASSLSGSWETQYF. Supplemented by reference TRBV7-6 and TRBJ2-5, the full variable domain reads GAGVSQSPRYKVTKRGQDVALRCDPISGHVSLYWYRQALGQGPEFLTYFNYEAQQDKSGLPNDRFSAERPEGSISTLTIQRTEQRDSAMYRCASSLSGSWETQYFGPGTRLLVL.

The chain employs TRBV12-3 or TRBV12-4 and TRBJ2-4, with 8 bases identical to TRBD1. The ends lost 5 bases at V and 6 bases at J; junction bases unmatched: 3. The CDR3 totals 13 residues. This CDR3 reads CASSLGQGNIQYF. The CDR3 region has the DNA TGTGCCAGCAGTCTTGGACAGGGAAACATTCAGTACTTC.

This CDR3 reads CASSSPGGGYTF. The CDR3 DNA follows: TGTGCCAGCAGTTCCCCCGGGGGAGGCTACACCTTC. This chain joins TRBV27 and TRBJ1-2, with a weak D call TRBD1 (5 bases). Germline V CDR1 and CDR2: MNHEY, SMNVEV (reference sequence). The CDR3 totals 12 residues. Trimming shortened V by 4 bases and J by 8 bases, and 11 bases separated the two germline ends.

The CDR3: CSVAGTGAWEQYF. CDR3 nucleotides: TGCAGCGTCGCGGGGACAGGGGCGTGGGAGCAGTACTTC. The chain is built from TRBV29-1 and TRBJ2-7, with 10 positions matching TRBD1. The V gene end was trimmed by 6 bases and the J gene end by 7 bases; junction bases not matched to a gene: 9. In germline, CDR1 is SQVTM, CDR2 ANQGSEA. This CDR3 is built from 13 residues.

The chain links TRBV27 to TRBJ1-1; D remains unclear. Per the germline V gene, CDR1 is MNHEY and CDR2 is SMNVEV (reference sequence). The CDR3 runs to 14 residues. Trimming left V 8 bases short and J 2 bases short, with 15 bases between. The CDR3 nucleotides are TGTGCCAGCCGACCACAGAATAGTAACACTGAAGCTTTCTTT. It codes for CASRPQNSNTEAFF.

The chain is built from TRBV12-3 or TRBV12-4 and TRBJ2-1; either TRBD1 or TRBD2 may supply D (5 bases each). The CDR3 covers 19 residues. V shed 1 base and J shed 6 bases, with 25 bases lying between them. For the CDR3, the DNA is TGTGCCAGCAGTTTAGGAGGCCTGGTAGGGCCAGGGAGAGTCAATGAGCAGTTCTTC. Translation: CASSLGGLVGPGRVNEQFF.

The rearrangement links TRBV12-3 or TRBV12-4 to TRBJ2-1; D not certain. The germline V and J ends were trimmed by 7 bases and 7 bases, with 11 bases remaining between them. The CDR3 is 12 residues long. The CDR3 DNA reads TGTGCCAGCACCCGGAAGGAAAATGAGCAGTTCTTC. Its protein is CASTRKENEQFF.

The genes are TRBV7-9 and TRBJ2-7; 8 bases match TRBD2. The germline gives CDR1 SEHNR, CDR2 FQNEAQ (reference sequence). V trimming: 5 bases; J trimming: 7 bases; junction bases outside the gene matches: 4. The CDR3 length is 12 residues. CDR3 residues: CASSPGGAEQYF. Written as DNA, the CDR3 is TGTGCCAGCAGCCCCGGGGGGGCAGAGCAGTACTTC.

V gene TRBV30 combines with J gene TRBJ1-4; 7 nucleotides line up with TRBD1. Germline CDR1 reads GTSNPN; CDR2 reads SVGIG (reference sequence). The CDR3 is 13 amino acids. V was pared by 3 bases and J by 15 bases, with 13 bases of the junction left unmatched. CDR3 in amino acids: CAWSAASGTEMFF. DNA of the CDR3: TGTGCCTGGAGCGCCGCGTCTGGGACAGAGATGTTTTTT.

This clonotype was detected once. CDR3 sequence: CASSLVTSGAADTQYF. DNA of the CDR3: TGTGCCAGCAGCTTAGTCACTAGCGGGGCGGCAGATACGCAGTATTTT. This rearrangement joins TRBV7-8 to TRBJ2-3; 10 bases are shared with TRBD2. CDR1 is SGHVS and CDR2 is FQNEAQ in the germline V gene. Trimming at V came to 1 base and at J to 4 bases, leaving 5 bases not matched to a gene. The CDR3 totals 16 residues.

V gene TRBV6-5 combines with J gene TRBJ1-3, with 8 nucleotides matching TRBD1. The J segment lost 0 bases and the V segment lost 6 bases, leaving 4 bases of the junction unmatched. Germline-derived CDR1 and CDR2 are MNHEY and SVGAGI. The CDR3 covers 15 residues. CDR3 nucleotide sequence: TGTGCCAGCAGCTACACAGGGGGCTCTGGAAACACCATATATTTT. Its protein product is CASSYTGGSGNTIYF.

The genes are TRBV15 and TRBJ2-1; D remains ambiguous. Looked up from germline, CDR1 is LNHNV and CDR2 is YYDKDF (reference sequence). Trimming left V 1 base short and J 9 bases short, with 13 bases between. The CDR3 is 14 residues long. The CDR3 spells CATSRGDPSPEQFF. The CDR3, as DNA: TGTGCCACCAGCAGAGGTGACCCCTCACCTGAGCAGTTCTTC.

CDR3 protein: CASRLAGKETQYF. DNA of the CDR3: TGTGCCAGCAGACTAGCGGGAAAAGAGACCCAGTACTTC. V usage is TRBV28 and J usage is TRBJ2-5; 10 nucleotides match TRBD2. The CDR3 sequence is 13 residues long. Germline lookup yields CDR1 MDHEN and CDR2 SYDVKM. V lost 6 bases to trimming and J lost 3 bases; unmatched junction nucleotides: 1.

V and J are TRBV13 and TRBJ1-4, with a weak D call TRBD1 (5 bases). With 3 bases removed from V and 8 bases from J, the gap between germline ends came to 16 bases. The CDR3 consists of 15 residues. The germline CDR1 and CDR2 sequences are PRHDT and FYEKMQ (reference sequence). This CDR3 is CASSLSQGGREKLFF. Written as DNA, the CDR3 is TGTGCCAGCAGCTTGTCGCAGGGCGGCCGGGAAAAACTGTTTTTT.

V gene TRBV1 combines with J gene TRBJ1-2; the table's D call, TRBD1, was not checked against the DNA. TRBV1 is listed as a pseudogene. This CDR3 comprises 14 residues. The CDR3 sequence is CTSSQDRRRRGYTF. CDR3 DNA sequence: TGCACCAGCAGCCAGGATAGACGGCGCCGTGGCTACACCTTC.

The chain carries TRBV12-3 or TRBV12-4 and TRBJ1-1; D gene uncertain. Deletions cut 5 bases from V and 0 bases from J, with 10 bases between. The CDR3 has 14 amino acids. CDR3 nucleotides: TGTGCCAGCAGTCCCTTCGACGTGAACACTGAAGCTTTCTTT. It yields the protein CASSPFDVNTEAFF.